A single sample gave rise to the 8 T cell receptor beta chains below, sequenced in a study. TCRdb re-called the RT-PCR reads with MiXCR, one entry per CDR3 protein. The sample includes more than 550,000 distinct CDR3 sequences, around 14% of them seen just once. Material for sequencing was memory CD4+ T cells from blood. These receptors came from a female donor in good health, serving as a healthy control.

This clonotype was counted only a few times. The chain combines TRBV7-2 with TRBJ1-5; D unclear. Trimming removed 5 bases at V and 7 bases at J, with 9 bases between. CDR1 is SGHTA, CDR2 FQGNSA, per germline. The CDR3 is 12 residues long. In DNA, the CDR3 is TGTGCCAGCAGCCCCGGTAGCCAGCCCCAGCATTTT. Its protein product is CASSPGSQPQHF.

The chain links TRBV14 to TRBJ2-1, with 11 nucleotides matching TRBD2. This CDR3 spans 20 amino acids. Per germline, CDR1 SGHDN and CDR2 FVKESK. The V gene end was trimmed by 4 bases and the J gene end by 0 bases; junction bases not matched to a gene: 14. Here the CDR3 DNA reads TGTGCCAGCAGCCCTTTCCCTACTAGCGGGAGATCGAGCTCCTACAATGAGCAGTTCTTC. This encodes CASSPFPTSGRSSSYNEQFF.

This clonotype appeared a few times. This sequence joins TRBV7-2 and TRBJ1-4; tentatively, D is TRBD1 (5 bases). The V gene's germline CDR1 is SGHTA and CDR2 FQGNSA. Trimming stripped 3 bases from V and 5 bases from J, with 10 bases between. This CDR3 contains 14 residues. The CDR3 region has the DNA TGTGCCAGCAGCTTGGGACGGTTGAATGAAAAACTGTTTTTT. This encodes CASSLGRLNEKLFF.

The V call is TRBV24-1, the J call TRBJ2-1, with 11 bases matching TRBD2. The CDR3 consists of 16 residues. The ends lost 5 bases at V and 1 base at J; junction bases unmatched: 3. Germline CDR1 and CDR2: KGHDR and SFDVKD. CDR3 sequence (DNA): TGTGCCACCAGTGTCCGGACTAGCGGGTCCTACAATGAGCAGTTCTTC. As protein: CATSVRTSGSYNEQFF.

The sample holds a few counts of this clonotype. CDR3: CASTSQGDTQYF. The CDR3, as DNA: TGTGCCAGCACCTCTCAAGGGGATACGCAGTATTTT. This sequence joins TRBV27 and TRBJ2-3; no definite D call. Trimming cost V 7 bases and J 6 bases, with 11 bases left between them. The CDR3 contains 12 residues. Germline V gene data show CDR1 as MNHEY and CDR2 as SMNVEV (reference sequence).

The rearrangement links TRBV2 to TRBJ2-2, with D unclear. The germline V gene encodes CDR1 SNHLY and CDR2 FYNNEI. The ends were cut back, 1 base at V and 7 bases at J, with 4 bases in the middle. The CDR3 has 12 residues. CDR3 in amino acids: CASSEDVGELFF. The CDR3 DNA follows: TGTGCCAGCAGTGAAGACGTCGGGGAGCTGTTTTTT.

At least ten counts were recorded for this clonotype. The gene calls are TRBV5-1 and TRBJ2-1; TRBD1 matches 9 bases. Germline CDR1 SGHRS, CDR2 YFSETQ. The CDR3 runs 16 residues. Trimming took 5 bases from V and 1 from J; bases not matched to a gene: 7. Written as DNA, the CDR3 is TGCGCCAGCAGTGGAGTTGGGACAGGGTCCTACAATGAGCAGTTCTTC. Translated, it gives CASSGVGTGSYNEQFF.

This clonotype was recorded many times. The chain joins TRBV6-5 to TRBJ1-5; tentative D call: TRBD1 (5 bases). Germline V gene sequence: CDR1 MNHEY, CDR2 SVGAGI. This CDR3 has 14 amino acids. Trimming shortened V by 0 bases and J by 7 bases, and 10 bases separated the two germline ends. The CDR3 sequence is CASSYSGARQPQHF. For the CDR3, the DNA is TGTGCCAGCAGTTACTCCGGGGCCCGGCAGCCCCAGCATTTT.